This is a list of T cell receptor beta chains from one sample in a study of T cell repertoires in cytomegalovirus infection. TCRdb itself ran the reads through MiXCR, one entry per CDR3 protein. The sample yields around 290,000 distinct CDR3 sequences, 25% seen once. The sample taken for sequencing was PBMCs. The receptor source for this set is a human donor in good health (CMV status not recorded). Some clones in this sample may be carry-over from other donors' samples. Both conserved end residues are trimmed from each CDR3. Fields, in order: clone size, V gene, J gene, D gene, CDR3 protein. A D gene is named only where the DNA matches it firmly. The size of a clone is reported for some rows only, either as once, few or many, or as a class for expanded clones.

NA	TRBV11-2	TRBJ1-5	NA	ASSLEGSGSNQPQH
NA	TRBV6-6	TRBJ2-1	NA	ASSTPGTFLNEQF
NA	TRBV7-2	TRBJ2-1	NA	ASRLEGVVPYNEQF
few	TRBV12-3/TRBV12-4	TRBJ2-2	NA	ASSFMGTNTGELF
NA	TRBV19	TRBJ2-1	TRBD2	ASTAGLALRRGRDNEQF
NA	TRBV19	TRBJ1-5	NA	ASSIIDNQPQH
NA	TRBV28	TRBJ1-1	TRBD1	ASSLAGQTNTEAF
many	TRBV25-1	TRBJ1-4	NA	ASSSGAANEKLF
once	TRBV2	TRBJ2-1	NA	ASSQEGGASRF
many	TRBV7-9	TRBJ1-1	NA	ASSLLQGEAF
NA	TRBV7-2	TRBJ1-5	TRBD1	ASSEQGNENQPQH
NA	TRBV19	TRBJ2-3	TRBD2	ASQPLSGRGTDTQY
few	TRBV28	TRBJ2-1	NA	ASLSGGYNEQF
NA	TRBV14	TRBJ2-2	TRBD2	ASSQGLAGLAGELF
few	TRBV20-1	TRBJ2-2	TRBD1	SAYRDSGEGELF
NA	TRBV4-1	TRBJ2-3	TRBD1	ASSLRDREPTDTQY
NA	TRBV28	TRBJ2-7	TRBD1	ASSSGTGANEQY
few	TRBV7-2	TRBJ2-2	NA	ASSLRQQNTGELF
NA	TRBV3-1	TRBJ2-1	TRBD1	ASSQEWDRHNEQF